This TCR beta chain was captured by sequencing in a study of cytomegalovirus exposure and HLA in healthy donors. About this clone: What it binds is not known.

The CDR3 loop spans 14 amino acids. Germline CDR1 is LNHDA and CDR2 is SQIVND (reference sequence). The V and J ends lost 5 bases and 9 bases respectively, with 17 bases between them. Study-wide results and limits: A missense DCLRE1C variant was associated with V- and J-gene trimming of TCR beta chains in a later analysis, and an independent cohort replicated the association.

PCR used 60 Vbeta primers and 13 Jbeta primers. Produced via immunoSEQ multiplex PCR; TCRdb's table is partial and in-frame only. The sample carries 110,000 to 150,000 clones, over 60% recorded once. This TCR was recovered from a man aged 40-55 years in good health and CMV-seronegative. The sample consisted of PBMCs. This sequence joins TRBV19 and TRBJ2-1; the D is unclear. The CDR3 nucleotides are TGTGCCAGTAGTGAGTCCTCGCCCAATGGTGAGCAGTTCTTC. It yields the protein CASSESSPNGEQFF.